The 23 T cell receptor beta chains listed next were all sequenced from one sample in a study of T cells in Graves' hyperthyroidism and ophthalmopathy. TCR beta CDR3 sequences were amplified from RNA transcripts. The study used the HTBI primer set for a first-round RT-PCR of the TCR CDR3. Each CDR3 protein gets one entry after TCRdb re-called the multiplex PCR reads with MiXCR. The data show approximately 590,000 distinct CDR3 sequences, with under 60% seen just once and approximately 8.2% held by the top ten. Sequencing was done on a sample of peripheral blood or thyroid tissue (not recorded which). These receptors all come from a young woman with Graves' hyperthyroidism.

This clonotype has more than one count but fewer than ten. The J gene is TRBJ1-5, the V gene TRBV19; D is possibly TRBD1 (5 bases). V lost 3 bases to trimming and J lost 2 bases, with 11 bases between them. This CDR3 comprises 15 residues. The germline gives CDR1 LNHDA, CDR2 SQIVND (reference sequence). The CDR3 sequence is CASSINGGGNQPQHF. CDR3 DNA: TGTGCCAGTAGTATTAACGGAGGGGGCAATCAGCCCCAGCATTTT.

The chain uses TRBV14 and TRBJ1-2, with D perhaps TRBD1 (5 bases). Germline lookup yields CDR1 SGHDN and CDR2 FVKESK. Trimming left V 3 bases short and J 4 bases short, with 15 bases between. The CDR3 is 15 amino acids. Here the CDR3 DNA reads TGTGCCAGCAGCCAGGGGGACCCGGTAGGCTATGGCTACACCTTC. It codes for CASSQGDPVGYGYTF.

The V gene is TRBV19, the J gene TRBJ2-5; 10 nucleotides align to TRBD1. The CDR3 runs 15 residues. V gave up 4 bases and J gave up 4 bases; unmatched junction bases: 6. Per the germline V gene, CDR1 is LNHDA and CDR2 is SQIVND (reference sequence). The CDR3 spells CASSTFRDRGETQYF. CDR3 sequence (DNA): TGTGCCAGTAGTACGTTCCGGGACAGGGGAGAGACCCAGTACTTC.

The CDR3 DNA reads TGTGCCAGCAGTTACGGGAGAGGAGACGAAAAACTGTTTTTT. Residues: CASSYGRGDEKLFF. The chain uses TRBV6-5 and TRBJ1-4, with D unclear. The germline gives CDR1 MNHEY, CDR2 SVGAGI. CDR3 length: 14 amino acids. With 2 bases removed from V and 8 bases from J, the gap between germline ends came to 12 bases.

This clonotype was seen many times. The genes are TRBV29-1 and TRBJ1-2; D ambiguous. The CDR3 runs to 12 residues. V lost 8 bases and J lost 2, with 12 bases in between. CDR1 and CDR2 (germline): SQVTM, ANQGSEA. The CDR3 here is CSSKTVNYGYTF. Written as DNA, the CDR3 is TGCAGCTCTAAGACTGTGAACTATGGCTACACCTTC.

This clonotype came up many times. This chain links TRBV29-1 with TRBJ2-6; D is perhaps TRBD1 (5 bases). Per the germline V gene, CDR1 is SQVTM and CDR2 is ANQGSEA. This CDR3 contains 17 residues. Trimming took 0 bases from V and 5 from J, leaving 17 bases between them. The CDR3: CSVEERNRQGWANVLTF. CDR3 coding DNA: TGCAGCGTTGAAGAGAGAAATAGGCAGGGCTGGGCCAACGTCCTGACTTTC.

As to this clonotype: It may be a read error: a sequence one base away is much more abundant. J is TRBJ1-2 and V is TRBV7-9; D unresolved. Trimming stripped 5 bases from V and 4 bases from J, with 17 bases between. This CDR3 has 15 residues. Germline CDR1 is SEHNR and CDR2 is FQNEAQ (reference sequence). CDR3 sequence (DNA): TGTGCCAGCAGCCAAGATTTTCACAGTACCTATGGCTACACCTTC. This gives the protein CASSQDFHSTYGYTF.

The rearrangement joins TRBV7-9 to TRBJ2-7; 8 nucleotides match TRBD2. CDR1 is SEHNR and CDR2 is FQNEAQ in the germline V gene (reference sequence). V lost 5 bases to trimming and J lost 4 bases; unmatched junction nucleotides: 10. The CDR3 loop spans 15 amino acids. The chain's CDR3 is CASSQPGLGVYEQYF. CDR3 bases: TGTGCCAGCAGCCAACCGGGACTAGGTGTGTACGAGCAGTACTTC.

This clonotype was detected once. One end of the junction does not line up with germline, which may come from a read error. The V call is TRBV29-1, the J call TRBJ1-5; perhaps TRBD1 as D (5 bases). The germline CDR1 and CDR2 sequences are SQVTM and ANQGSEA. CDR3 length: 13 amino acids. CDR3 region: CSSYGGSYQPQHF. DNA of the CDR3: TGCAGCAGTTACGGGGGTAGCTATCAGCCCCAGCATTTT.

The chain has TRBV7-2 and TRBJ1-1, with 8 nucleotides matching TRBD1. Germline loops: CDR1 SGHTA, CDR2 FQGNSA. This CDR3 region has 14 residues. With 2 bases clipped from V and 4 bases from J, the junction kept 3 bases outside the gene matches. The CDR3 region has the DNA TGTGCCAGCAGCTTAAAAACAGGGGGCACTGAAGCTTTCTTT. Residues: CASSLKTGGTEAFF.

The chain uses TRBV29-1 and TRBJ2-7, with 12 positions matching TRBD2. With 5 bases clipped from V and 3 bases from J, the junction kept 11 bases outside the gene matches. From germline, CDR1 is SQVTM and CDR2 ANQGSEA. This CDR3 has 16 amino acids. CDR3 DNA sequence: TGCAGCGTTTTCCCGGGACTAGCGGGCGATGGCTACGAGCAGTACTTC. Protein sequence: CSVFPGLAGDGYEQYF.

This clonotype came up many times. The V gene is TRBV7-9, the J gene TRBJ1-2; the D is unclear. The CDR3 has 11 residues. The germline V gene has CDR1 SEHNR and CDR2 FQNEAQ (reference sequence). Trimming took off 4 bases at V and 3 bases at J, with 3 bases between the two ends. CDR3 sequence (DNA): TGTGCCAGCAGCTCCGACTATGGCTACACCTTC. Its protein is CASSSDYGYTF.

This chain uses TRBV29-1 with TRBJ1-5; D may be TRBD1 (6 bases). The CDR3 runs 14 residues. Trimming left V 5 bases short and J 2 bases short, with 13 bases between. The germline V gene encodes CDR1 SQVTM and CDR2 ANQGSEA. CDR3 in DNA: TGCAGCGTTAGTGTGGGGGGCCGCAATCAGCCCCAGCATTTT. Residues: CSVSVGGRNQPQHF.

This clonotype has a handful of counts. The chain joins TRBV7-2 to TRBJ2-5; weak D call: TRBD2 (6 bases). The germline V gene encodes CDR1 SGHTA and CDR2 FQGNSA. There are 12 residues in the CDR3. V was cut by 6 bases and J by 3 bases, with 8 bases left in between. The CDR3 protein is CASRRLEETQYF. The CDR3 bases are TGTGCCAGCAGACGACTAGAAGAGACCCAGTACTTC.

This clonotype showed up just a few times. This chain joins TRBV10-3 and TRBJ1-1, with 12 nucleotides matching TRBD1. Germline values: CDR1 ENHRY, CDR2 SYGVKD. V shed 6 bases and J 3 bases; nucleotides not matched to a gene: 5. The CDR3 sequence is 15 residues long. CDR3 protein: CAIRGDRGRDTEAFF. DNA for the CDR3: TGTGCCATCAGAGGGGACAGGGGGCGGGACACTGAAGCTTTCTTT.

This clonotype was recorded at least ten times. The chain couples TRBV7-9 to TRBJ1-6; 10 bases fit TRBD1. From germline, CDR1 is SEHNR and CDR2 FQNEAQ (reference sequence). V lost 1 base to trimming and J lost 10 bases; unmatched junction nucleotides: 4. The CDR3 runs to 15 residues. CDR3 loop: CASSLETGGISPLHF. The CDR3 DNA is TGTGCCAGCAGCTTAGAGACAGGGGGCATATCACCCCTCCACTTT.

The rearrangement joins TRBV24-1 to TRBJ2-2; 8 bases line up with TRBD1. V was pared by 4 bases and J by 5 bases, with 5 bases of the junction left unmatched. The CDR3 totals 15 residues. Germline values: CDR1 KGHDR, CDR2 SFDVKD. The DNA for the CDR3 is TGTGCCACCAGTGACTGGACAGGGCGTACCGGGGAGCTGTTTTTT. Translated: CATSDWTGRTGELFF.

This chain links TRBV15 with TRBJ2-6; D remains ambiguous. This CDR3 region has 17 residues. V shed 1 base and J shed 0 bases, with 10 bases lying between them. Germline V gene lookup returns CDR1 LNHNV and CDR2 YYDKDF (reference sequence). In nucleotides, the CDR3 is TGTGCCACCAGCAGAGGGACCCCGAACTCTGGGGCCAACGTCCTGACTTTC. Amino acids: CATSRGTPNSGANVLTF. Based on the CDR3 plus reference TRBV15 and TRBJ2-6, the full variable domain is DAMVIQNPRYQVTQFGKPVTLSCSQTLNHNVMYWYQQKSSQAPKLLFHYYDKDFNNEADTPDNFQSRRPNTSFCFLDIRSPGLGDTAMYLCATSRGTPNSGANVLTFGAGSRLTVL.

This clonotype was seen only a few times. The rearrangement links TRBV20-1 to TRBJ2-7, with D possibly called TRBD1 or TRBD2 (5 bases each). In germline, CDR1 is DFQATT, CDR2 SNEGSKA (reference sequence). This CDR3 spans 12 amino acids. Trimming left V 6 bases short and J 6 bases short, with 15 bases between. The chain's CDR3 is CSAPEGPAEQYF. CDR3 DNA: TGCAGTGCCCCCGAGGGACCAGCCGAGCAGTACTTC.

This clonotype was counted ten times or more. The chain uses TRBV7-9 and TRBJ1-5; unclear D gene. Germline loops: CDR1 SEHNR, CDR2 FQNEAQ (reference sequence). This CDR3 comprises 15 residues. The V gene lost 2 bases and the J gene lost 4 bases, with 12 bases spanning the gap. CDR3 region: CASSLSGRGNQPQHF. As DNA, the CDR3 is TGTGCCAGCAGCTTATCAGGCCGGGGAAATCAGCCCCAGCATTTT.

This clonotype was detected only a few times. In DNA form, the CDR3 reads TGTGCCACTAGCGGGAGGGCCCTTGGTTACGAGCAGTACTTC. Translated, it gives CATSGRALGYEQYF. The chain links TRBV7-9 to TRBJ2-7; 12 nucleotides match TRBD2. The germline CDR1 and CDR2 sequences are SEHNR and FQNEAQ (reference sequence). This CDR3 spans 14 amino acids. The ends lost 10 bases at V and 4 bases at J; junction bases unmatched: 8.

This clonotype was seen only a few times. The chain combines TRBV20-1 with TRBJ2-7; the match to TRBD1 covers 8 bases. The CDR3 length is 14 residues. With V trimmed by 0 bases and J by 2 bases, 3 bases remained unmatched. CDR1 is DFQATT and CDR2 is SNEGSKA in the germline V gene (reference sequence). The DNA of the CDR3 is TGCAGTGCTAGAGATACGGACAGGGCCTACGAGCAGTACTTC. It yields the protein CSARDTDRAYEQYF.

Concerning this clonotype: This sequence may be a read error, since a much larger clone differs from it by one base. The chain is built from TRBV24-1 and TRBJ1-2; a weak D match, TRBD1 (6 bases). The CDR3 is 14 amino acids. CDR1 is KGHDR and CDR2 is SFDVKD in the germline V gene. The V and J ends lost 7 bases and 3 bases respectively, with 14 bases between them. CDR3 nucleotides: TGTGCCACCAGGGTTCTGGACAGAGACTATGGCTACACCTTC. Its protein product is CATRVLDRDYGYTF.